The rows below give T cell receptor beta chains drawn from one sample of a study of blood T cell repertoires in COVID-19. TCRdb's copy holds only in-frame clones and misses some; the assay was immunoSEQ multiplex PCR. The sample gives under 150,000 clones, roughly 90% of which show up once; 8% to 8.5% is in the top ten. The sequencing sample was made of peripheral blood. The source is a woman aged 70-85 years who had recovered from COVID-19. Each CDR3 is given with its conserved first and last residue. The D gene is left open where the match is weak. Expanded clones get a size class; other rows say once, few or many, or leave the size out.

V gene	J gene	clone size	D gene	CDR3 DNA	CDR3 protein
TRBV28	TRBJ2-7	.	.	TGTGCCAGCAGTTTCCACAGAACCTACGAGCAGTACTTC	CASSFHRTYEQYF
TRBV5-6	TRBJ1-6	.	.	TGTGCCAGCAGCTTCCGGGACATAAAAAATTCACCCCTCCACTTT	CASSFRDIKNSPLHF
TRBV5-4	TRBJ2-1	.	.	TGTGCCAGCAGCCTAGGAACCGAGAACACGCAGTTCTTC	CASSLGTENTQFF
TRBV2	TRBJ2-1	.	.	TGTGCCAGCAGGGGATCGTGGCAGGGGGGCAATGAGCAGTTCTTC	CASRGSWQGGNEQFF
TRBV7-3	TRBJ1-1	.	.	TGTGCCAGCAGCTTAAATCCGGGGAACACTGAAGCTTTCTTT	CASSLNPGNTEAFF
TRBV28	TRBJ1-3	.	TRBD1	TGTGCCAGCAGTCGACAGGGTTTCTCTGGAAACACCATATATTTT	CASSRQGFSGNTIYF
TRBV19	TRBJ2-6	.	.	TGTGCCAGTTCGGACAGCAGATCTGGGGCCAACGTCCTGACTTTC	CASSDSRSGANVLTF
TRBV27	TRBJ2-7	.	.	TGTGCCAGCAGTCCAACAGGCTACGAGCAGTACTTC	CASSPTGYEQYF
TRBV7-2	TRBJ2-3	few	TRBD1	TGTGCCAGCAGCCATATAGCGACAGGGGCAGATACGCAGTATTTT	CASSHIATGADTQYF
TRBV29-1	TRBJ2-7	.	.	TGCAGCGTTGAAGCCTCGCAGGGATACGAGCAGTACTTC	CSVEASQGYEQYF
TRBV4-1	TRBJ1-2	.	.	TGCGCCAGCAGCCAACGGAGGAAAGGAGACCTAAACTATGGCTACACCTTC	CASSQRRKGDLNYGYTF
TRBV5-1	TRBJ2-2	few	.	TGCGCCAGCAGCCCTCAGGGTCCCCCCGGGGAGCTGTTTTTT	CASSPQGPPGELFF
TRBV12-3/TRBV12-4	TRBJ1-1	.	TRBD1	TGTGCCAGCGAGAGACAGGGTTTTACTGAAGCTTTCTTT	CASERQGFTEAFF
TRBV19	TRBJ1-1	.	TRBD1	TGTGCCAGTACTATGCAGGGGGCGCGGTCGCTAACTGAAGCTTTCTTT	CASTMQGARSLTEAFF
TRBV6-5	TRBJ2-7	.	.	TGTGCCAGCAGTCTCGACCGGGACATCTCCTACGAGCAGTACTTC	CASSLDRDISYEQYF
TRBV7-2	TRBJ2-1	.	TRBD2	TGTGCCAGCAGCTTGACTAGCGGGGGGGGCTACAATGAGCAGTTCTTC	CASSLTSGGGYNEQFF
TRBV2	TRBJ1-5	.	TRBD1	TGTGCCAGCAGTGAAGCGCGTGGGACAGGTCTAAATCAGCCCCAGCATTTT	CASSEARGTGLNQPQHF
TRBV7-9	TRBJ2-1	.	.	TGTGCCAGCAGCATCCAGGGGAATGCCTACAATGAGCAGTTCTTC	CASSIQGNAYNEQFF
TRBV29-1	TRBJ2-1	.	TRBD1	TGCAGCGGTGCGCCCGGGACAGGGGACCTTGAGCAGTTCTTC	CSGAPGTGDLEQFF
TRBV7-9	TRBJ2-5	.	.	TGTGCCAGCACCTTCACCCCGGGGACCCAGTACTTC	CASTFTPGTQYF
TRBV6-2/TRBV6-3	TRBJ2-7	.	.	TGTGCCAGCAGTTACTCGAGTATACGCCTCGGCGAGCAGTACTTC	CASSYSSIRLGEQYF
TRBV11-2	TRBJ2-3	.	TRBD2	TGTGCCAGCAGCCCTATAGCGGGGGGATCATATGATACGCAGTATTTT	CASSPIAGGSYDTQYF
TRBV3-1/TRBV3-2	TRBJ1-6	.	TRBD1	TGTGCCAGCAGCCAAGTGACAGGGGGAAAATCACCCCTCCACTTT	CASSQVTGGKSPLHF
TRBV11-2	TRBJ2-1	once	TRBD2	TGTGCCAGCAGCTTAGAGATCCGGGGACTAGCGGGGAGATACAATGAGCAGTTCTTC	CASSLEIRGLAGRYNEQFF
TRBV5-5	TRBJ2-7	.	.	TGTGCCAGCAGCCCCGGACAGAACTACGAGCAGTACTTC	CASSPGQNYEQYF
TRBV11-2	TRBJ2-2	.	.	TGTGCCAGCAGCTTCTTTGCCAGGGTGGCCGGGGAGCTGTTTTTT	CASSFFARVAGELFF
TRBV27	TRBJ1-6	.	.	TGTGCCAGCAGTGTACAGGTGGGGTCACCCCTCCACTTT	CASSVQVGSPLHF
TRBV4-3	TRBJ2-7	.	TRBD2	TGCGCCGCTGGGGCGGGGGGGAACTACGAGCAGTACTTC	CAAGAGGNYEQYF
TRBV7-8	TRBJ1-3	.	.	TGTGCCAGCAGCTTAAACTTGGGGACAAGCTCTGGAAACACCATATATTTT	CASSLNLGTSSGNTIYF
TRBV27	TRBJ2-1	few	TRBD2	TGTGCCAGCAGTCCCCACATGGAGCGGGAGGGCGTGCAGTTCTTC	CASSPHMEREGVQFF
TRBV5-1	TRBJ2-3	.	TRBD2	TGCGCCAGCACCCGGACCGGGACTAGCGGGAACACAGATACGCAGTATTTT	CASTRTGTSGNTDTQYF
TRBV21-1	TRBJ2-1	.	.	TGTGCCAGCAGCAAAGTAGGCGGTAGCGGGAGGGCCTATTTCAAAAGGTACGTCAATGAGCAGTTCTTC	CASSKVGGSGRAYFKRYVNEQFF
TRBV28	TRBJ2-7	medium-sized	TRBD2	TGTGCCAGCACCTGGGAGGGGCTATTACGTGAGCAGTACTTC	CASTWEGLLREQYF
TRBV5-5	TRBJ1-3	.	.	TGTGCCAGCAGCCACATGGACAGCTCTGGAAACACCATATATTTT	CASSHMDSSGNTIYF
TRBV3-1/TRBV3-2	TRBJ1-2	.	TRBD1	TGTGCCAGCAGCCACAGAAACCGGGACAGACATGTGGGCTACACCTTC	CASSHRNRDRHVGYTF
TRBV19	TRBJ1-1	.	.	TGTGCCAGTAGTATAGAGGGCACGGAGAACACTGAAGCTTTCTTT	CASSIEGTENTEAFF
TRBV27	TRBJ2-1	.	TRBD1	TGTGCCAGCAGCCTCGAAGGGGGCCTAGTCTTCAATGAGCAGTTCTTC	CASSLEGGLVFNEQFF
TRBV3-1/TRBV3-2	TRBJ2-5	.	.	TGTGCCAGCAGCCAAGGAATCCCCGGTGAAGAGACCCAGTACTTC	CASSQGIPGEETQYF
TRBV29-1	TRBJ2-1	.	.	TGCAGCGTTGCCCTCGAGGGCTCCTACAATGAGCAGTTCTTC	CSVALEGSYNEQFF
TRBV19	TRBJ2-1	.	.	TGTGCCAGTAGCAAGAGCCGGGACTTGAGCTACAATGAGCAGTTCTTC	CASSKSRDLSYNEQFF
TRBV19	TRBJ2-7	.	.	TGTGCCAGTAGTAAACACGCGGCCTACGAGCAGTACTTC	CASSKHAAYEQYF
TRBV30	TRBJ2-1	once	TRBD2	TGTGCCTGGAGTGGCGGGGGGCCCTACAATGAGCAGTTCTTC	CAWSGGGPYNEQFF
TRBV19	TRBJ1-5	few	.	TGTGCCAGTAGTCCCGCAGGGTGGGGCAATCAGCCCCAGCATTTT	CASSPAGWGNQPQHF
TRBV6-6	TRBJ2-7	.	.	TGTGCCAGCAGCGCTAGTTTTTACGAGCAGTACTTC	CASSASFYEQYF
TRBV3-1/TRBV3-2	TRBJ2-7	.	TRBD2	TGTGCCAGCAGTCAACTAGCGGGGGGGAACGAGCAGTACTTC	CASSQLAGGNEQYF
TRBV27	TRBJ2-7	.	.	TGTGCCAGCAGTTTAACTCTGAATTACGAGCAGTACTTC	CASSLTLNYEQYF
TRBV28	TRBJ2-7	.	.	TGTGCCAGCAGTTCGGGAATGAGGACTACTCGGGACGAGCAGTACTTC	CASSSGMRTTRDEQYF
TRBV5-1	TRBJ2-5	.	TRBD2	TGCGCCAGCAGCTCCGGGAGGGGCGGGGGTTCGGAGACCCAGTACTTC	CASSSGRGGGSETQYF
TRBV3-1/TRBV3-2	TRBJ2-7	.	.	TGTGCCAGCAGTGGGGGGGGCCTTTTGGCCCTCTACGAGCAGTACTTC	CASSGGGLLALYEQYF
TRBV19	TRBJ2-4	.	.	TGTGCCAGTAGCCTACCCACGGGGGAAAACATTCAGTACTTC	CASSLPTGENIQYF
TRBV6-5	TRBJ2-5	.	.	TGTGCCAGCACCCACCTTTCGAGTTTTGACAGGACCCAGTACTTC	CASTHLSSFDRTQYF
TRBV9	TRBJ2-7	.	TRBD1	TGTGCCAGCAGCGTAGACGTAGGGACAGGTACGGCCGAGCAGTACTTC	CASSVDVGTGTAEQYF
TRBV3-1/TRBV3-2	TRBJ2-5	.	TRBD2	TGTGCCAGCAGCCAAGAGCACGGGACTAGCGGGGGGAGGGAGACCCAGTACTTC	CASSQEHGTSGGRETQYF
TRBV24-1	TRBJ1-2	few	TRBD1	TGTGCCACCAGTGTCTCAGGGGGCCTCGAGGGCTACACCTTC	CATSVSGGLEGYTF
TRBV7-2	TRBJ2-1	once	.	TGTGCCAGCAGCCCCGGCCTCTTTCAGGATGAGCAGTTCTTC	CASSPGLFQDEQFF
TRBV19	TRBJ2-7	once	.	TGTGCCAGTAGTATCTCCTCGGAGGCCCCAACCTACGAGCAGTACTTC	CASSISSEAPTYEQYF
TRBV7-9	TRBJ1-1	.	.	TGTGCCAGCAGTTCTAACAGCCGGGGCACTGAAGCTTTCTTT	CASSSNSRGTEAFF
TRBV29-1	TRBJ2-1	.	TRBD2	TGCAGCGTTGCTCTAGCGGTGAACAATGAGCAGTTCTTC	CSVALAVNNEQFF
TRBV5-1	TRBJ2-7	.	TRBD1	TGCGCCAGCAGCTTGGCGTTGGGACAGGGGAACCACGAGCAGTACTTC	CASSLALGQGNHEQYF
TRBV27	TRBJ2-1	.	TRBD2	TGTGCCAGCAGACCCACCGGGGGGGGGCACAATGAGCAGTTCTTC	CASRPTGGGHNEQFF